Presented here are 26 T cell receptor beta chains from one specimen sequenced in a study of blood T cell repertoires in COVID-19. Sequenced by immunoSEQ multiplex PCR; TCRdb stores in-frame clones only, minus some. The sample includes some 200,000 clones, around 82% of them seen just once. Sequencing input: peripheral blood. These TCRs come from a woman aged 25 to 39 who had recovered from COVID-19.

V gene TRBV3-1 (or the pseudogene TRBV3-2) combines with J gene TRBJ2-5; D might be TRBD2 (7 bases). With 0 bases removed from V and 1 base from J, the gap between germline ends came to 15 bases. The germline V gene has CDR1 LGHDT and CDR2 YNNKEL (reference sequence). The CDR3 consists of 17 residues. Written as DNA, the CDR3 is TGTGCCAGCAGCCAAGACCGGGGGGCTGCCCTCCAAGAGACCCAGTACTTC. Its translation: CASSQDRGAALQETQYF.

The rearrangement links TRBV30 to TRBJ1-1; D may be TRBD1 (5 bases). Trimming removed 0 bases from V and 6 bases from J, with 11 bases in between. Germline values: CDR1 GTSNPN, CDR2 SVGIG (reference sequence). The CDR3 runs to 13 residues. This CDR3 is CAWSVGATAEAFF. The CDR3 DNA reads as TGTGCCTGGAGTGTTGGGGCTACCGCTGAAGCTTTCTTT. Drawing the rest from reference TRBV30 and TRBJ1-1, the complete variable domain is SQTIHQWPATLVQPVGSPLSLECTVEGTSNPNLYWYRQAAGRGLQLLFYSVGIGQISSEVPQNLSASRPQDRQFILSSKKLLLSDSGFYLCAWSVGATAEAFFGQGTRLTVV.

The V gene is TRBV27, the J gene TRBJ2-1, with TRBD1 matching 8 bases. CDR1 and CDR2 (germline): MNHEY, SMNVEV (reference sequence). The CDR3 runs 14 residues. The J segment lost 9 bases and the V segment lost 6 bases, leaving 10 bases of the junction unmatched. DNA for the CDR3: TGTGCCAGCAGCCCCGTGGGACAGGAGATTGAGCAGTTCTTC. This codes for CASSPVGQEIEQFF.

This chain uses TRBV9 with TRBJ2-7; D is perhaps TRBD2 (6 bases). Trimming stripped 3 bases from V and 0 bases from J, with 10 bases between. Germline V gene data show CDR1 as SGDLS and CDR2 as YYNGEE. CDR3 length equals 14 residues. In nucleotides, the CDR3 is TGTGCCAGCAGCGGGACTATAAGCTCCTACGAGCAGTACTTC. This gives the protein CASSGTISSYEQYF.

The chain uses TRBV7-9 and TRBJ2-1; D possibly corresponds to TRBD2 (5 bases). The germline V and J ends were trimmed by 2 bases and 4 bases, with 12 bases remaining between them. From germline, CDR1 is SEHNR and CDR2 FQNEAQ (reference sequence). The CDR3 covers 15 residues. The CDR3 region has the DNA TGTGCCAGCAGCTTAACTAGTCGACCTTACAATGAGCAGTTCTTC. Translation: CASSLTSRPYNEQFF.

V and J are TRBV5-1 and TRBJ2-7, with a possible D match to TRBD1 (5 bases). Trimming took off 3 bases at V and 0 bases at J, with 16 bases between the two ends. Germline V gives CDR1 SGHRS, CDR2 YFSETQ. There are 16 residues in the CDR3. The CDR3, as DNA: TGCGCCAGCAGCTCCGCCCCAGGGAAGGGCTCCTACGAGCAGTACTTC. This gives the protein CASSSAPGKGSYEQYF.

The chain uses TRBV5-1 and TRBJ1-2; 7 bases fit TRBD1. Germline trimming cut 4 bases from V and 3 bases from J; bases unmatched to any gene: 3. The CDR3 has 13 residues. Per germline, CDR1 SGHRS and CDR2 YFSETQ. CDR3 loop: CASSITGDYGYTF. DNA of the CDR3: TGCGCCAGCAGCATAACAGGGGACTATGGCTACACCTTC.

The chain combines TRBV9 with TRBJ2-1, with TRBD2 as a possible D gene (6 bases). Germline lookup yields CDR1 SGDLS and CDR2 YYNGEE. This CDR3 region has 15 residues. Trimming pared 0 bases from V and 10 bases from J, leaving 17 bases between. The CDR3 loop reads CASSVGASAPLEQFF. The DNA for the CDR3 is TGTGCCAGCAGCGTAGGCGCTAGCGCCCCCCTAGAGCAGTTCTTC.

This clone has a single count. The V call is TRBV6-2 or TRBV6-3, the J call TRBJ1-3; D is unclear. Germline V gene lookup returns CDR1 MNHEY and CDR2 SVGEGT. The ends were cut back, 4 bases at V and 1 base at J, with 20 bases in the middle. CDR3 length equals 18 residues. CDR3 amino acids: CASSSPPGRGVSGNTIYF. CDR3 bases: TGTGCCAGCAGTTCCCCCCCCGGACGGGGAGTTTCTGGAAACACCATATATTTT.

This clone was seen a single time. CDR3 in DNA: TGTGCCACAGCACCAGGGCTGAATTTCTACAAAAACATTCAGTACTTC. This translates into CATAPGLNFYKNIQYF. The rearrangement uses TRBV27 and TRBJ2-4; weak D call: TRBD1 (5 bases). V lost 10 bases and J 3 bases, leaving 22 bases between the germline ends. Germline V lookup: CDR1 MNHEY, CDR2 SMNVEV (reference sequence). The CDR3 is 16 residues long.

The chain carries TRBV28 and TRBJ2-5, with a weak D call TRBD2 (6 bases). Germline loops: CDR1 MDHEN, CDR2 SYDVKM. The CDR3 is made up of 15 amino acids. The V end was cut by 1 base, the J end by 4 bases, with 13 bases between. The CDR3 coding sequence is TGTGCCAGCAGTTTATCGGGAGCGATGGGAGAGACCCAGTACTTC. Its translation: CASSLSGAMGETQYF. Full variable domain (remainder filled in from reference TRBV28 and TRBJ2-5): DVKVTQSSRYLVKRTGEKVFLECVQDMDHENMFWYRQDPGLGLRLIYFSYDVKMKEKGDIPEGYSVSREKKERFSLILESASTNQTSMYLCASSLSGAMGETQYFGPGTRLLVL.

The genes are TRBV28 and TRBJ2-3, with a tentative D call TRBD1 (6 bases). The CDR3 contains 16 residues. The germline V and J ends were trimmed by 6 bases and 2 bases, with 18 bases remaining between them. Germline values: CDR1 MDHEN, CDR2 SYDVKM. In DNA, the CDR3 is TGTGCCAGCAGGCTTTCGGGACATTTAATCACAGATACGCAGTATTTT. Encoded protein: CASRLSGHLITDTQYF.

The gene calls are TRBV28 and TRBJ2-7; TRBD1 matches 8 bases. Germline loops: CDR1 MDHEN, CDR2 SYDVKM. V shed 4 bases and J 2 bases; nucleotides not matched to a gene: 4. CDR3 size: 14 residues. The CDR3, as DNA: TGTGCCAGCAGTTACATGGACAGGGCCTACGAGCAGTACTTC. It is translated as CASSYMDRAYEQYF.

The chain couples TRBV27 to TRBJ2-3; no firm D call. Germline V CDR1 and CDR2: MNHEY, SMNVEV (reference sequence). This CDR3 has 13 residues. V lost 5 bases to trimming and J lost 8 bases, with 14 bases between them. CDR3 DNA sequence: TGTGCCAGCAGTCTCAACCTACTAAGTACGCAGTATTTT. Protein sequence: CASSLNLLSTQYF.

The chain recombines TRBV27 with TRBJ1-1, with 10 positions matching TRBD1. Germline-derived CDR1 and CDR2 are MNHEY and SMNVEV (reference sequence). Trimming cost V 5 bases and J 3 bases; bases outside gene matches: 9. CDR3 length: 16 residues. The CDR3 here is CASSVRQGARDTEAFF. The CDR3, as DNA: TGTGCCAGCAGTGTACGACAGGGGGCACGGGACACTGAAGCTTTCTTT.

V and J are TRBV6-5 and TRBJ2-7, with 9 bases aligning to TRBD2. Germline CDR1 is MNHEY and CDR2 is SVGAGI. The CDR3 consists of 16 residues. Losses at the gene ends were 2 bases for V and 6 bases for J; bases not matched to a gene: 11. This CDR3 is CASSYGSAGGVREQYF. Written as DNA, the CDR3 is TGTGCCAGCAGTTACGGGAGTGCGGGAGGGGTTCGCGAGCAGTACTTC.

This sequence joins TRBV19 and TRBJ2-7; 10 positions agree with TRBD2. Trimming took 4 bases from V and 0 from J; bases not matched to a gene: 0. Per germline, CDR1 LNHDA and CDR2 SQIVND (reference sequence). The length of the CDR3 is 14 residues. As DNA, the CDR3 is TGTGCCAGTAGTACTAGCGGGAGCTCCTACGAGCAGTACTTC. This sequence encodes CASSTSGSSYEQYF.

This chain connects TRBV6-4 to TRBJ1-3, with TRBD1 identical over 8 bases. There are 15 residues in the CDR3. CDR1 is MRHNA, CDR2 SNTAGT, per germline. Trimming cost V 6 bases and J 4 bases; bases outside gene matches: 8. CDR3 sequence (DNA): TGTGCCAGCAGATACAGGGGGTGGTCCGGAAACACCATATATTTT. It is translated as CASRYRGWSGNTIYF.

CDR3 sequence (DNA): TGTGCCAGCAGCCCTTTGCGGACAAAGGGTAGCTCTGGGGCCAACGTCCTGACTTTC. This gives the protein CASSPLRTKGSSGANVLTF. J is TRBJ2-6 and V is TRBV28; D possibly corresponds to TRBD1 (5 bases). CDR1 is MDHEN and CDR2 is SYDVKM in the germline V gene. Trimming removed 6 bases at V and 0 bases at J, with 21 bases between. The CDR3 is 19 amino acids. The variable domain in full, completed from reference TRBV28 and TRBJ2-6, reads DVKVTQSSRYLVKRTGEKVFLECVQDMDHENMFWYRQDPGLGLRLIYFSYDVKMKEKGDIPEGYSVSREKKERFSLILESASTNQTSMYLCASSPLRTKGSSGANVLTFGAGSRLTVL.

The chain uses TRBV5-6 and TRBJ1-5; D may be TRBD1 (5 bases). The germline CDR1 and CDR2 sequences are SGHDT and YYEEEE. Trimming cost V 4 bases and J 6 bases, with 17 bases left between them. The CDR3 has 15 residues. CDR3 region: CASSPSAGSTQPQHF. The CDR3 nucleotides read TGTGCCAGCAGCCCGAGCGCAGGGTCGACTCAGCCCCAGCATTTT.

This rearrangement joins TRBV9 to TRBJ2-1, with 9 positions matching TRBD2. Germline V gene sequence: CDR1 SGDLS, CDR2 YYNGEE. Germline trimming cut 4 bases from V and 8 bases from J; bases unmatched to any gene: 7. This CDR3 has 14 residues. CDR3 residues: CASSPGLAVHEQFF. The CDR3 DNA reads TGTGCCAGCAGCCCGGGACTAGCAGTCCATGAGCAGTTCTTC.

The genes are TRBV28 and TRBJ2-3; 11 nucleotides align to TRBD2. Germline values: CDR1 MDHEN, CDR2 SYDVKM. V shed 3 bases, J shed 8 bases, and the junction held 16 bases outside the gene matches. The CDR3 loop spans 18 amino acids. The CDR3 coding sequence is TGTGCCAGCAGTTTTAGGCCGAAGACTAGCGGGGTCCCCGGTACGCAGTATTTT. It codes for CASSFRPKTSGVPGTQYF.

This clone has a count of ten or more. The chain is built from TRBV5-1 and TRBJ1-6; TRBD1 agrees at 9 bases. The V segment lost 3 bases and the J segment 6 bases; nucleotides outside the gene matches: 4. The germline V gene encodes CDR1 SGHRS and CDR2 YFSETQ. The CDR3 extends over 15 amino acids. The chain's CDR3 is CASSSSGQGNSPLHF. The CDR3 DNA reads as TGCGCCAGCAGCTCTTCGGGACAGGGTAATTCACCCCTCCACTTT.

The chain uses TRBV9 and TRBJ2-3; D is undetermined. Germline V gene lookup returns CDR1 SGDLS and CDR2 YYNGEE. V lost 4 bases, J lost 2 bases, and 5 bases lay in between. This CDR3 spans 12 amino acids. As DNA, the CDR3 is TGTGCCAGCAGCCCAGACACAGATACGCAGTATTTT. Amino acids: CASSPDTDTQYF.

The chain couples TRBV10-3 to TRBJ2-7; D possibly corresponds to TRBD2 (5 bases). V was shortened by 8 bases and J by 1 base, with 12 bases between the two germline ends. The CDR3 runs 13 residues. Germline CDR1 reads ENHRY; CDR2 reads SYGVKD. The chain's CDR3 is CAIYSRESYEQYF. Written as DNA, the CDR3 is TGTGCCATCTACTCGAGGGAGTCCTACGAGCAGTACTTC.

The chain is built from TRBV21-1 and TRBJ2-2; whether TRBD2, the table's D call, matches the DNA was not checked. TRBV21-1 is a listed pseudogene. The CDR3 sequence is 18 residues long. The CDR3 DNA reads TGTGCCAGCAGCAAAGCGGGGGGGCAGGATACGAACACCGGGGAGCTGTTTTTT. This sequence encodes CASSKAGGQDTNTGELFF.